This note documents a single TCR beta chain sequence. These data belong to a study of T cell changes during pregnancy in multiple sclerosis. Generated by immunoSEQ multiplex PCR, the TCRdb table keeps only in-frame clones and is missing some. The top ten clones hold 3% to 4% of a sample with tens of thousands of clones, around 93% of them seen once. The CDR3 consists of 15 residues. Germline CDR1 reads SGHVS; CDR2 reads FQNEAQ. V lost 1 base to trimming and J lost 1 base, with 10 bases between them. This receptor was identified in a female donor with multiple sclerosis, enrolled in a pregnancy study. The specimen comprised CD8+ T cells from peripheral blood mononuclear cells, sampled after pregnancy. The chain combines TRBV7-8 with TRBJ1-2; D unclear. CDR3 region: CASSLESGINYGYTF. The CDR3 DNA reads TGTGCCAGCAGCTTAGAATCGGGGATTAACTATGGCTACACCTTC.